This TCR beta chain appears in the sequencing data of a study of post-analysis software for immune sequencing data. Study overall: Both relapsing-remitting and secondary progressive multiple sclerosis featured among the disease courses, as did progressive-relapsing multiple sclerosis. Study results and limitations: The F measure placed samples prepared in the same batch into strongly shared clusters. For normalized Chao1 diversity, multiple sclerosis patients scored significantly lower than controls did.

With regard to this clonotype: Its antigen is as yet unknown.

The TCR beta cDNA libraries carried unique molecular identifiers. TCRdb redid the calling of the PCR reads with MiXCR, one entry per CDR3 protein. Of approximately 730,000 distinct CDR3 sequences in the sample, just under 30% were seen once. This TCR was recovered from a girl under 18 with multiple sclerosis. The sequenced material came from blood.

The CDR3 nucleotides are TGTGCCAGCAGCTTAGAGGGGTCATCTGGCAATCAGCCCCAGCATTTT. Translation: CASSLEGSSGNQPQHF. The chain carries TRBV7-2 and TRBJ1-5; tentative D call: TRBD1 (5 bases). Germline loops: CDR1 SGHTA, CDR2 FQGNSA. This CDR3 has 16 amino acids. Trimming took 1 base from V and 2 from J, leaving 12 bases between them.